The source of this T cell receptor (beta chain) is a study of OX40 agonist ivuxolimab in advanced cancers. Study in general: Ivuxolimab, an agonistic anti-OX40 (CD134) antibody, was given to patients. Aged roughly 23 to 90 with a mean of about 60 years, they were 82.7% male. Points from the study as a whole: Among expanded peripheral T cells, antigen specificity went undetermined. Blood T cells, both CD4+ and CD8+, expanded clonally by week 6 at 0.1 to 3.0 mg/kg.

V was shortened by 4 bases and J by 5 bases, with 16 bases between the two germline ends. From germline, CDR1 is SGDLS and CDR2 YYNGEE. This CDR3 is 16 amino acids long. Clones were read by immunoSEQ multiplex PCR, and TCRdb kept only the in-frame ones, dropping some. The sample consists of about 77,000 clones, around 83% of them appearing once. About this clone: Its antigen remains unidentified.

This chain joins TRBV9 and TRBJ1-6, with TRBD1 as a possible D gene (6 bases). This clonotype was obtained from an adult with an advanced solid tumor such as melanoma, head and neck, liver or kidney cancer. Here the sequenced sample was CD4+ or CD8+ T cells sorted from blood, taken in a trial of the OX40 agonist ivuxolimab. This chain's CDR3 is CASSPRYRVDNSPLHF. The CDR3 coding sequence is TGTGCCAGCAGCCCTCGATACAGGGTAGATAATTCACCCCTCCACTTT.